These 21 T cell receptor beta chains were sequenced from one sample in a study of blood T cell repertoires in COVID-19. Method: immunoSEQ multiplex PCR; TCRdb's copy keeps in-frame clones and lacks some. The sample lists roughly 430,000 clones; around 90% were seen once. The sequencing input was PBMCs or T cells enriched from blood (not recorded which). These TCRs come from a middle-aged woman with acute COVID-19.

DNA of the CDR3: TGTGCCAGTAGTATTAGTGGGACAGGGGTCCCGAACACTGAAGCTTTCTTT. As protein: CASSISGTGVPNTEAFF. The chain has TRBV19 and TRBJ1-1; 10 bases agree with TRBD1. CDR1 is LNHDA, CDR2 SQIVND, per germline (reference sequence). The CDR3 covers 17 residues. V was pared by 3 bases and J by 1 base, with 8 bases of the junction left unmatched.

J is TRBJ1-3 and V is TRBV18; D possibly corresponds to TRBD1 (6 bases). Germline lookup yields CDR1 KGHSH and CDR2 LQKENI. The CDR3 length is 15 residues. Trimming left V 3 bases short and J 2 bases short, with 11 bases between. CDR3 sequence reads: CASSPSGQAGNTIYF. In DNA form, the CDR3 reads TGTGCCAGCTCACCCTCGGGACAAGCTGGAAACACCATATATTTT.

The chain recombines TRBV19 with TRBJ1-4; D is unresolved. The ends were cut back, 11 bases at V and 7 bases at J, with 14 bases in the middle. Germline CDR1 and CDR2: LNHDA and SQIVND (reference sequence). There are 12 residues in the CDR3. CDR3 loop: CASRSGLEKLFF. The CDR3 DNA reads TGTGCCTCCCGGAGTGGCCTTGAAAAACTGTTTTTT.

J is TRBJ2-7 and V is TRBV19, with 10 nucleotides matching TRBD1. In germline, CDR1 is LNHDA, CDR2 SQIVND (reference sequence). The CDR3 spans 14 residues. V lost 4 bases, J lost 5 bases, and 5 bases stayed unmatched. This CDR3 reads CASSSPGTGDEQYF. As DNA, the CDR3 is TGTGCCAGTAGTAGCCCTGGGACAGGGGACGAGCAGTACTTC.

The chain uses TRBV6-2 or TRBV6-3 and TRBJ1-2; no clear D gene. V was cut by 5 bases and J by 5 bases, with 9 bases left in between. This CDR3 is built from 12 residues. Germline V gives CDR1 MNHEY, CDR2 SVGEGT. The CDR3 region is CASSRQTYGYTF. The CDR3 bases are TGTGCCAGCAGTCGCCAGACATATGGCTACACCTTC.

The V and J genes are TRBV18 and TRBJ2-3; 7 nucleotides line up with TRBD2. The CDR3 length is 14 residues. Germline CDR1 and CDR2: KGHSH and LQKENI. After removal of 3 bases from V and 2 bases from J, the junction contained 2 bases not matched to a gene. The CDR3 region is CASSPGLLTDTQYF. The CDR3 DNA reads TGTGCCAGCTCACCGGGACTACTCACAGATACGCAGTATTTT.

The V call is TRBV24-1, the J call TRBJ1-5; D perhaps matches TRBD1 (5 bases). V dropped 5 bases and J dropped 11 bases, with 15 bases sitting between them. This CDR3 comprises 13 residues. Germline lookup yields CDR1 KGHDR and CDR2 SFDVKD. CDR3 sequence: CATSVGVDHAQHF. The CDR3, as DNA: TGTGCCACCAGTGTAGGGGTGGATCACGCCCAGCATTTT.

J is TRBJ2-5 and V is TRBV3-1 (or the pseudogene TRBV3-2), with a possible D match to TRBD1 (6 bases). The CDR3 consists of 16 residues. Trimming removed 8 bases from V and 4 bases from J, with 23 bases in between. Per germline, CDR1 LGHDT and CDR2 YNNKEL (reference sequence). CDR3 coding DNA: TGTGCCAGCTCTCTCAGCCAAACCAGGGGATCAGAGACCCAGTACTTC. Translation: CASSLSQTRGSETQYF.

V gene TRBV21-1 combines with J gene TRBJ2-3; the table gives TRBD1 as D, unverified against the DNA. TRBV21-1 is listed as a pseudogene. CDR3 length: 15 residues. CDR3 nucleotide sequence: TGTGCCAGCGGCCTACAGGGACGGGGCACAGATACGCAGTATTTT. Translation gives CASGLQGRGTDTQYF.

This chain connects TRBV2 to TRBJ2-3; the match to TRBD1 covers 7 bases. With 4 bases clipped from V and 2 bases from J, the junction kept 6 bases outside the gene matches. The length of the CDR3 is 15 residues. Germline CDR1 reads SNHLY; CDR2 reads FYNNEI. CDR3 sequence (DNA): TGTGCCAGCAGTGCTGGGGACAGAAACACAGATACGCAGTATTTT. Residues: CASSAGDRNTDTQYF.

The chain employs TRBV5-1 and TRBJ1-2; D is unresolved. The CDR3 is 12 amino acids. V lost 0 bases and J 7 bases, leaving 7 bases between the germline ends. Germline assignment: CDR1 SGHRS and CDR2 YFSETQ. The CDR3 DNA sequence: TGCGCCAGCAGCTTGGTCGGGGTTGGCTACACCTTC. Protein: CASSLVGVGYTF.

The chain uses TRBV19 and TRBJ2-5; 7 positions agree with TRBD1. Per the germline V gene, CDR1 is LNHDA and CDR2 is SQIVND (reference sequence). V lost 9 bases, J lost 1 base, and 5 bases stayed unmatched. The CDR3 is made up of 13 amino acids. CDR3 sequence reads: CASRDRAQETQYF. In DNA form, the CDR3 reads TGTGCCAGCAGAGACAGGGCCCAAGAGACCCAGTACTTC.

The rearrangement uses TRBV30 and TRBJ2-6, with a weak D call TRBD2 (5 bases). This CDR3 is 15 amino acids long. Trimming removed 7 bases at V and 1 base at J, with 14 bases between. Germline CDR1 is GTSNPN and CDR2 is SVGIG (reference sequence). The CDR3 loop is CASSPRGSGANVLTF. CDR3 DNA sequence: TGTGCCTCCTCTCCCCGGGGTTCTGGGGCCAACGTCCTGACTTTC. Full variable domain (rest looked up from reference TRBV30 and TRBJ2-6): SQTIHQWPATLVQPVGSPLSLECTVEGTSNPNLYWYRQAAGRGLQLLFYSVGIGQISSEVPQNLSASRPQDRQFILSSKKLLLSDSGFYLCASSPRGSGANVLTFGAGSRLTVL.

This chain joins TRBV7-6 and TRBJ2-7, with 14 bases matching TRBD2. V trimming: 4 bases; J trimming: 0 bases; junction bases outside the gene matches: 11. Germline CDR1 is SGHVS and CDR2 is FNYEAQ. The CDR3 sequence is 19 residues long. The CDR3 sequence is CASSSRLAGGPFSSYEQYF. The CDR3 nucleotides are TGTGCCAGCAGCTCCCGACTAGCGGGGGGGCCCTTCAGCTCCTACGAGCAGTACTTC.

This clone was seen once. The rearrangement uses TRBV5-1 and TRBJ2-7; TRBD1 matches 9 bases. The CDR3 sequence is 17 residues long. Germline V gene data show CDR1 as SGHRS and CDR2 as YFSETQ. The ends lost 3 bases at V and 6 bases at J; junction bases unmatched: 16. This CDR3 is CASSSDPPGTGFSEQYF. The CDR3, as DNA: TGCGCCAGCAGCTCAGACCCTCCCGGGACAGGGTTTAGCGAGCAGTACTTC.

V is TRBV10-3 and J is TRBJ1-5, with D perhaps matching TRBD1 (5 bases). Trimming cost V 11 bases and J 1 base, with 15 bases left between them. The CDR3 runs to 14 residues. Looked up from germline, CDR1 is ENHRY and CDR2 is SYGVKD. CDR3 bases: TGTGCCTCGCACGGGGGGGAGAGCAATCAGCCCCAGCATTTT. It yields the protein CASHGGESNQPQHF.

The chain has TRBV6-6 and TRBJ1-1; D possibly corresponds to TRBD1 (5 bases). V shed 5 bases and J shed 2 bases, with 21 bases lying between them. The CDR3 spans 17 residues. From germline, CDR1 is MNHNY and CDR2 SVGAGI (reference sequence). CDR3 region: CASSPNRGDRGNTEAFF. CDR3 coding DNA: TGTGCCAGCAGTCCTAACCGCGGGGACCGTGGTAACACTGAAGCTTTCTTT.

The J gene is TRBJ1-6, the V gene TRBV19, with a possible D match to TRBD1 (6 bases). V lost 3 bases and J 8 bases, leaving 11 bases between the germline ends. The CDR3 covers 14 residues. Germline-derived CDR1 and CDR2 are LNHDA and SQIVND (reference sequence). The CDR3 protein is CASSITRQDSPLHF. CDR3 bases: TGTGCCAGTAGTATTACCCGACAGGATTCACCCCTCCACTTT. The variable domain in full, with the rest retrieved from reference TRBV19 and TRBJ1-6, is DGGITQSPKYLFRKEGQNVTLSCEQNLNHDAMYWYRQDPGQGLRLIYYSQIVNDFQKGDIAEGYSVSREKKESFPLTVTSAQKNPTAFYLCASSITRQDSPLHFGNGTRLTVT.

This chain joins TRBV30 and TRBJ1-5; 7 positions match TRBD1. CDR1 and CDR2 from the germline V gene are GTSNPN and SVGIG (reference sequence). The CDR3 totals 13 residues. J lost 5 bases, V lost 8 bases, and 9 bases had no gene match. CDR3 sequence (DNA): TGTGCCACTTCCTCAGGGGGTGATCAGCCCCAGCATTTT. This gives the protein CATSSGGDQPQHF.

The chain employs TRBV5-4 and TRBJ2-3; tentative D call: TRBD2 (7 bases). This CDR3 spans 16 amino acids. Trimming left V 1 base short and J 6 bases short, with 18 bases between. Per the germline V gene, CDR1 is SGHNT and CDR2 is YYREEE (reference sequence). CDR3 sequence: CASSLRMGGATDTQYF. CDR3 DNA sequence: TGTGCCAGCAGCTTGCGAATGGGGGGGGCCACGGATACGCAGTATTTT.

The gene calls are TRBV5-1 and TRBJ1-3; D perhaps matches TRBD1 (5 bases). Looked up from germline, CDR1 is SGHRS and CDR2 is YFSETQ. The CDR3 loop spans 14 amino acids. With 4 bases removed from V and 1 base from J, the gap between germline ends came to 9 bases. For the CDR3, the DNA is TGCGCCAGCAGCCGGGAGGGGTCTGGAAACACCATATATTTT. It codes for CASSREGSGNTIYF.